This T cell receptor (beta chain) appears in the sequencing data of a study of T cells after somatic rescue of genetic block. Only in-frame clones appear in the TCRdb table, and some are missing; sequencing was by immunoSEQ multiplex PCR. The profile covers over 95,000 clones, with under 95% appearing a single time and less than 1.5% taken by the ten largest. Trimming cost V 3 bases and J 2 bases, with 17 bases left between them. The CDR3 is 17 residues long. Germline lookup yields CDR1 LNHDA and CDR2 SQIVND (reference sequence). Sequencing was performed on peripheral blood mononuclear cells (PBMCs). The sequence came from a woman between 18 and 30 years old. This chain links TRBV19 with TRBJ2-1; possible D gene TRBD2, 5 bases. CDR3 bases: TGTGCCAGTAGTATTCCCGGGATACGAAGCGCCTACAATGAGCAGTTCTTC. Translated, it gives CASSIPGIRSAYNEQFF.